These 6 T cell receptor beta chains originate from one sample sequenced in a study of regulatory T cells in long-lasting Graves disease. The time point denotes: newly diagnosed GD, antithyroid drugs for less than 3 months. Preparation of the TCR library used RNA extracted from PBMCs. iRepertoire HTBI primers and Arm-PCR of CDR3 regions built TCR beta libraries. TCRdb analysed the multiplex PCR reads with MiXCR anew, one entry per CDR3 protein. Of fewer than 650,000 distinct CDR3 sequences listed, 15% to 20% are singletons. Another study also made use of these data, one on T cells in Graves' hyperthyroidism and ophthalmopathy.

Sequenced material: peripheral blood mononuclear cells (PBMCs), taken at new diagnosis, from a patient treated with antithyroid drugs. These TCRs come from a woman aged 25 to 39 with Graves disease.

This clonotype has a count of ten or more. The rearrangement uses TRBV20-1 and TRBJ2-7, with TRBD1 matching 9 bases. Unmatched junction bases numbered 10, after V lost 3 bases and J lost 4 bases. Germline loops: CDR1 DFQATT, CDR2 SNEGSKA (reference sequence). The CDR3 has 15 residues. The CDR3 loop is CSASLDRGSRYEQYF. CDR3 coding DNA: TGCAGTGCTAGTTTGGACAGGGGTTCAAGGTACGAGCAGTACTTC.

V is TRBV6-5 and J is TRBJ2-1; D may correspond to TRBD1 or TRBD2 (7 bases each). The length of the CDR3 is 15 residues. Germline V lookup: CDR1 MNHEY, CDR2 SVGAGI. With 4 bases removed from V and 12 bases from J, the gap between germline ends came to 22 bases. CDR3 residues: CASSSPARGGIGQFF. DNA for the CDR3: TGTGCCAGCAGTTCCCCGGCCAGGGGGGGGATTGGGCAGTTCTTC.

This clonotype was seen ten or more times. The chain carries TRBV28 and TRBJ1-5; D remains unclear. The CDR3 consists of 15 residues. Per germline, CDR1 MDHEN and CDR2 SYDVKM. Trimming stripped 3 bases from V and 0 bases from J, with 9 bases between. The CDR3 DNA follows: TGTGCCAGCAGTTTTGGCCCATATAGCAATCAGCCCCAGCATTTT. Amino acid sequence: CASSFGPYSNQPQHF.

The chain links TRBV19 to TRBJ2-5, with 7 bases lining up with TRBD2. The CDR3 is 15 residues long. V lost 3 bases to trimming and J lost 4 bases; unmatched junction nucleotides: 8. The germline V gene encodes CDR1 LNHDA and CDR2 SQIVND (reference sequence). CDR3 sequence (DNA): TGTGCCAGTAGTATGAGTCGCGGGAGTGGAGAGACCCAGTACTTC. It yields the protein CASSMSRGSGETQYF.

This clonotype has ten or more counts. The chain is built from TRBV6-2 or TRBV6-3 and TRBJ2-1; 9 positions agree with TRBD1. J lost 8 bases, V lost 0 bases, and 8 bases had no gene match. The CDR3 consists of 16 residues. Germline-derived CDR1 and CDR2 are MNHEY and SVGEGT. The CDR3 coding sequence is TGTGCCAGCAGTTACTCGGTCCCGGGACAGGGCTATGAGCAGTTCTTC. Amino acids: CASSYSVPGQGYEQFF.

The V and J genes are TRBV29-1 and TRBJ1-2; D gene ambiguous. V was clipped by 1 base and J by 4 bases, with 10 bases between them. Germline CDR1 SQVTM, CDR2 ANQGSEA. The CDR3 runs to 13 residues. The CDR3 sequence: CSVEVGLGYGYTF. The DNA for the CDR3 is TGCAGCGTTGAAGTTGGGCTAGGCTATGGCTACACCTTC.